This TCR beta chain was sequenced during a study of blood T cell repertoires in COVID-19. Study details: Sources were T cells, B-cell-depleted T cells, or PBMCs; the material itself was cDNA or gDNA.

CDR1 is SGHDT and CDR2 is YYEEEE in the germline V gene. With 3 bases removed from V and 2 bases from J, the gap between germline ends came to 21 bases. The CDR3 has 17 residues. In the original analysis: For nucleated cells, counts were estimated from reference gene primer amplification. The protocol was immunoSEQ multiplex PCR, while the TCRdb copy is restricted to in-frame clones and leaves out a portion. V and J calls and clone size follow that table, whereas D and trimming were derived from the DNA. Of over 350,000 clones listed, around nine tenths are singletons. This study enrolled people aged about 18 to 100 from about 26 US geographic areas. This clone appeared a single time.

The TCR comes from a woman younger than 35 with acute COVID-19. The chain is built from TRBV5-6 and TRBJ2-7; D is ambiguous. Sequences were obtained from PBMCs or T cells enriched from blood (not recorded which). The CDR3 DNA reads TGTGCCAGCAGCTCGTTAGAACGCGAGGTAATCACCTACGAGCAGTACTTC. It codes for CASSSLEREVITYEQYF.